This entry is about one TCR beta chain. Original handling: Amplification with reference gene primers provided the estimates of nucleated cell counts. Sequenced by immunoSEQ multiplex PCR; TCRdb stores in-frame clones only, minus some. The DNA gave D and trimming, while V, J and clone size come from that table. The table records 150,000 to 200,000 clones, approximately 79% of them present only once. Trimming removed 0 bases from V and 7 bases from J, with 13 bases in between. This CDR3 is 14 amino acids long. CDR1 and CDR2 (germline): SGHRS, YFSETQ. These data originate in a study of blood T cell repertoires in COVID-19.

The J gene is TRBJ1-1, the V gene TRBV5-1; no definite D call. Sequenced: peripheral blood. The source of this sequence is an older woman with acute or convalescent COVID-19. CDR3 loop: CASSLGHPRYEAFF. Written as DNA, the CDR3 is TGCGCCAGCAGCTTGGGACATCCAAGGTATGAAGCTTTCTTT. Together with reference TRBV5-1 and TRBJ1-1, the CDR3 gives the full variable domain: KAGVTQTPRYLIKTRGQQVTLSCSPISGHRSVSWYQQTPGQGLQFLFEYFSETQRNKGNFPGRFSGRQFSNSRSEMNVSTLELGDSALYLCASSLGHPRYEAFFGQGTRLTVV.